The 17 T cell receptor beta chains below all came from one sample that was sequenced in a study of shared clonotypes between healthy human individuals. Here immunoSEQ multiplex PCR was the method, and the copy in TCRdb shows in-frame clones only, minus some. The data contain roughly 850,000 clones, 90% to 97% of them singletons. Cells designated naive CD8 were CD45RO-negative and were positively selected for CCR7, with terminally differentiated effector memory CD45RA+ cells excluded. Material: naive CD8+ T cells sorted from blood. Source of these receptors: a man younger than 40 in good health.

The V gene is TRBV6-5, the J gene TRBJ2-7; no clear D gene. Trimming removed 2 bases from V and 0 bases from J, with 5 bases in between. The CDR3 is made up of 13 amino acids. CDR1 is MNHEY, CDR2 SVGAGI, per germline. The CDR3 is CASSYGPSYEQYF. The CDR3 DNA follows: TGTGCCAGCAGTTACGGGCCCTCCTACGAGCAGTACTTC.

Here the CDR3 DNA reads TGTGCCAGCAGCGTAGAGGCGGGACCCCGTGATGAGCAGTTCTTC. Amino acid sequence: CASSVEAGPRDEQFF. V usage is TRBV9 and J usage is TRBJ2-1, with D possibly matching TRBD2 (6 bases). With 0 bases removed from V and 8 bases from J, the gap between germline ends came to 15 bases. From germline, CDR1 is SGDLS and CDR2 YYNGEE. This CDR3 region has 15 residues.

This sequence joins TRBV7-9 and TRBJ1-4; 8 nucleotides line up with TRBD1. J was trimmed by 6 bases and V by 4 bases; bases with no gene match: 7. The CDR3 spans 15 residues. Per the germline V gene, CDR1 is SEHNR and CDR2 is FQNEAQ (reference sequence). This CDR3 is CASSSTTGAYEKLFF. The CDR3 nucleotides read TGTGCCAGCAGCTCAACGACAGGGGCTTATGAAAAACTGTTTTTT. The variable domain in full, completed from reference TRBV7-9 and TRBJ1-4, reads DTGVSQNPRHKITKRGQNVTFRCDPISEHNRLYWYRQTLGQGPEFLTYFQNEAQLEKSRLLSDRFSAERPKGSFSTLEIQRTEQGDSAMYLCASSSTTGAYEKLFFGSGTQLSVL.

This rearrangement joins TRBV11-2 to TRBJ1-1; D unclear. There are 12 residues in the CDR3. Germline CDR1 is SGHAT and CDR2 is FQNNGV. The ends were cut back, 2 bases at V and 4 bases at J, with 5 bases in the middle. CDR3 protein: CASSLLGTEAFF. The CDR3 nucleotides are TGTGCCAGCAGCTTACTAGGCACTGAAGCTTTCTTT.

The genes are TRBV7-6 and TRBJ2-7, with 8 bases fitting TRBD2. Germline V gene data show CDR1 as SGHVS and CDR2 as FNYEAQ. CDR3 size: 14 residues. The V and J ends lost 5 bases and 3 bases, in that order; junction bases with no gene match: 6. The CDR3 spells CASSERLASYEQYF. CDR3 coding DNA: TGTGCCAGCAGCGAAAGACTAGCGAGCTACGAGCAGTACTTC. Full variable domain (remainder filled in from reference TRBV7-6 and TRBJ2-7): GAGVSQSPRYKVTKRGQDVALRCDPISGHVSLYWYRQALGQGPEFLTYFNYEAQQDKSGLPNDRFSAERPEGSISTLTIQRTEQRDSAMYRCASSERLASYEQYFGPGTRLTVT.

The chain is built from TRBV27 and TRBJ2-7, with D unresolved. The V and J ends lost 4 bases and 6 bases respectively, with 13 bases between them. Germline CDR1 and CDR2: MNHEY and SMNVEV (reference sequence). CDR3 length: 13 amino acids. CDR3: CASSSPTAREQYF. The CDR3 DNA reads TGTGCCAGCAGTTCCCCAACGGCGCGCGAGCAGTACTTC.

The CDR3 reads CASSTNLQGQEQPQHF. The CDR3 DNA reads as TGTGCCAGCAGTACAAACCTACAGGGTCAAGAGCAGCCCCAGCATTTT. The chain uses TRBV2 and TRBJ1-5; possibly TRBD1 for D (6 bases). Germline-derived CDR1 and CDR2 are SNHLY and FYNNEI. The germline V and J ends were trimmed by 5 bases and 7 bases, with 21 bases remaining between them. The CDR3 is 16 residues long.

V is TRBV4-2 and J is TRBJ2-7; D is unresolved. Trimming pared 1 base from V and 5 bases from J, leaving 9 bases between. Germline V lookup: CDR1 LGHNA, CDR2 YNFKEQ. CDR3 length: 13 amino acids. The CDR3 protein is CASSQGTDDEQYF. CDR3 DNA sequence: TGTGCCAGCAGCCAAGGGACGGACGACGAGCAGTACTTC.

The chain recombines TRBV25-1 with TRBJ2-7, with 9 bases that match TRBD1. The J segment lost 3 bases and the V segment lost 6 bases, leaving 3 bases of the junction unmatched. The CDR3 runs to 13 residues. Germline V CDR1 and CDR2: MGHDK, SYGVNS. The CDR3 DNA reads as TGTGCCAGCAGCCCGGGACAGGGCTACGAGCAGTACTTC. Translation: CASSPGQGYEQYF.

The count of this clone is one. The rearrangement uses TRBV10-3 and TRBJ2-3; no clear D. Germline CDR1 is ENHRY and CDR2 is SYGVKD. Between the trimmed V and J ends, which lost 2 bases and 5 bases, there was a span of 14 bases. The CDR3 runs 15 residues. The CDR3: CAISENPTSVDTQYF. The CDR3 region has the DNA TGTGCCATCAGTGAGAATCCTACTTCGGTAGATACGCAGTATTTT.

The rearrangement links TRBV6-5 to TRBJ1-5; tentative D call: TRBD1 (5 bases). Trimming shortened V by 6 bases and J by 6 bases, and 12 bases separated the two germline ends. The CDR3 covers 13 residues. Germline V lookup: CDR1 MNHEY, CDR2 SVGAGI. CDR3 amino acids: CASSKRDFQPQHF. DNA of the CDR3: TGTGCCAGCAGCAAGAGGGACTTTCAGCCCCAGCATTTT.

The V gene is TRBV28, the J gene TRBJ2-5; weak D call: TRBD1 (6 bases). CDR1 and CDR2 from the germline V gene are MDHEN and SYDVKM. V was trimmed by 3 bases and J by 5 bases, leaving 31 bases between them. The CDR3 totals 20 residues. The CDR3 coding sequence is TGTGCCAGCAGTTTTTCGGTTGTAGCGAACAAGGACAGTCCCGGGGAGACCCAGTACTTC. Protein: CASSFSVVANKDSPGETQYF.

The genes are TRBV7-9 and TRBJ2-1, with 9 bases that match TRBD2. J was trimmed by 10 bases and V by 5 bases; bases with no gene match: 9. The CDR3 runs 14 residues. CDR1 SEHNR and CDR2 FQNEAQ come from the germline V gene (reference sequence). The CDR3 region has the DNA TGTGCCAGCAGCCATCCCGGACTAGCGCGCGAGCAGTTCTTC. It yields the protein CASSHPGLAREQFF.

This sequence joins TRBV14 and TRBJ1-2; D unresolved. The V gene's germline CDR1 is SGHDN and CDR2 FVKESK. V was cut by 4 bases and J by 4 bases, with 19 bases left in between. The CDR3 runs 16 residues. CDR3 protein: CASSRWTEGGGYGYTF. CDR3 DNA: TGTGCCAGCAGCCGTTGGACGGAAGGCGGTGGCTATGGCTACACCTTC.

The chain couples TRBV6-1 to TRBJ2-1, with 9 bases aligning to TRBD1. This CDR3 is built from 15 residues. From germline, CDR1 is MNHNS and CDR2 SASEGT. Trimming cost V 6 bases and J 3 bases; bases outside gene matches: 6. The CDR3 nucleotides are TGTGCCAGCAGGGGGACAGGGTGGGACTACAATGAGCAGTTCTTC. Encoded protein: CASRGTGWDYNEQFF.

The V gene is TRBV6-6, the J gene TRBJ2-1, with 11 nucleotides matching TRBD2. V lost 6 bases, J lost 0 bases, and 1 base stayed unmatched. Germline values: CDR1 MNHNY, CDR2 SVGAGI (reference sequence). CDR3 length equals 15 residues. The CDR3 DNA sequence: TGTGCCAGCAGGGGACTAGCGGACTCCTACAATGAGCAGTTCTTC. It translates to CASRGLADSYNEQFF.

J is TRBJ2-1 and V is TRBV20-1, with TRBD2 matching 8 bases. The germline V gene has CDR1 DFQATT and CDR2 SNEGSKA (reference sequence). This CDR3 spans 11 amino acids. With V trimmed by 6 bases and J by 8 bases, 3 bases remained unmatched. In DNA, the CDR3 is TGCAGTGCCGGGAGGGGTTATGAGCAGTTCTTC. Protein product: CSAGRGYEQFF.